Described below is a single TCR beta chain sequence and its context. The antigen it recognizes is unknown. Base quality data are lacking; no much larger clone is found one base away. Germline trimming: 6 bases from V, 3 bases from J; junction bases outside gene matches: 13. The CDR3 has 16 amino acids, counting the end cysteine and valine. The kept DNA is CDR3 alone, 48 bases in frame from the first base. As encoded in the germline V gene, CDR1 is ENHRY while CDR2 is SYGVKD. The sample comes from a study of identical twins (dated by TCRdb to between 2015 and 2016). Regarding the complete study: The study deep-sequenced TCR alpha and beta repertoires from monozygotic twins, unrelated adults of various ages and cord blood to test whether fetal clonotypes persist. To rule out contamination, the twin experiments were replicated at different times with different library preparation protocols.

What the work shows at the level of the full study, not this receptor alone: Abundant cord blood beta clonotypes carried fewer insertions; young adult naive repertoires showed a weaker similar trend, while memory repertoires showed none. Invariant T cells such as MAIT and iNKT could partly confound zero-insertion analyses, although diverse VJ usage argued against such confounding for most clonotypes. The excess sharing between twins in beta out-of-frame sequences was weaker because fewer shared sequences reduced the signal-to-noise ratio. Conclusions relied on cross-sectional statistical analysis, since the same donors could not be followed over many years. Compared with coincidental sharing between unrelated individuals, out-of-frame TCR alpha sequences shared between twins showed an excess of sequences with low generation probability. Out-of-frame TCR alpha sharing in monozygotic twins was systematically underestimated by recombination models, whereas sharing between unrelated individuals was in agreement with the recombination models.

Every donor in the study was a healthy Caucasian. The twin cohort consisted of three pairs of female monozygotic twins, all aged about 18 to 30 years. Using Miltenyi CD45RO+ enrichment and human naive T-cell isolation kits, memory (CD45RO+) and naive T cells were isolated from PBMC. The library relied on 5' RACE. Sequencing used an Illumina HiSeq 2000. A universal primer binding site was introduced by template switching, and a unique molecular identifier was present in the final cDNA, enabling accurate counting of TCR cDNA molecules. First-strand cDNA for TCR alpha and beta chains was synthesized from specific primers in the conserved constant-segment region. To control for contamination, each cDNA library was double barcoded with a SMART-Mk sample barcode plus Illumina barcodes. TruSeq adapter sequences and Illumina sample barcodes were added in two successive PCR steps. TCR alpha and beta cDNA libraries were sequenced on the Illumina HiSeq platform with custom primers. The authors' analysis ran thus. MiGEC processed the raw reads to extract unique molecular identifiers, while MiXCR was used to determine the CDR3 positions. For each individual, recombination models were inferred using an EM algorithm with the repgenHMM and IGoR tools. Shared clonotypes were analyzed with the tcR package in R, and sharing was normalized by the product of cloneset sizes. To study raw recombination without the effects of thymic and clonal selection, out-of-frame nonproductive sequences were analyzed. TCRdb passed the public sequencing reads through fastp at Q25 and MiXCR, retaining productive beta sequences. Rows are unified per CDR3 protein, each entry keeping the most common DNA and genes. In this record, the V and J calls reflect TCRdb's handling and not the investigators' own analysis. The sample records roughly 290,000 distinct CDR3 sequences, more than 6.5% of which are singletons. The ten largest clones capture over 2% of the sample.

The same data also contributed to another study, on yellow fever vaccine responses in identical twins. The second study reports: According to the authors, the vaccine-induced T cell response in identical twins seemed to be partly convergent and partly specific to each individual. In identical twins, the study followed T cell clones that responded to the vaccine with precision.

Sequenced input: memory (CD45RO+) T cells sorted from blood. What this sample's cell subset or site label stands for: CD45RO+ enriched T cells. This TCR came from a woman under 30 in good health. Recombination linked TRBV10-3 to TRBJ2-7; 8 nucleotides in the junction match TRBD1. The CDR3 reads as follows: CAIRDRGSSPDYEQYV. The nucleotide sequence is TGTGCCATCAGAGACAGGGGATCTAGCCCGGACTACGAGCAGTACGTC.